This T cell receptor (beta chain) emerged from a study of naive and memory T cell subsets. Study findings and constraints: In naive cells, over 85% of TCR sequences were seen only once.

Two oligonucleotides, mixed equimolar, formed the beta constant-region primer covering TRBC1 and TRBC2. Ligation attached a single-stranded oligonucleotide with a 12-nucleotide UMI and the SP2 primer to the cDNA 3' end. TCRdb re-called the UMI-ligation and nested PCR reads with MiXCR, one entry per CDR3 protein. The data hold about 80,000 distinct CDR3 sequences, with 13% observed a single time. CD4 T cells were positively selected, then CD8 T cells from the CD4-negative fraction. As regards this clonotype: What it binds is unknown.

V lost 1 base and J lost 1, with 8 bases in between. The CDR3 extends over 14 amino acids. Per germline, CDR1 SGHRS and CDR2 YFSETQ. The V gene is TRBV5-1, the J gene TRBJ1-1; D possibly corresponds to TRBD1 (6 bases). The sample was central memory CD4+ T cells from blood. The clonotype was recovered from a human donor in good health. The CDR3 loop is CASSLSGQNTEAFF. CDR3 bases: TGCGCCAGCAGCTTGTCGGGACAGAACACTGAAGCTTTCTTT.